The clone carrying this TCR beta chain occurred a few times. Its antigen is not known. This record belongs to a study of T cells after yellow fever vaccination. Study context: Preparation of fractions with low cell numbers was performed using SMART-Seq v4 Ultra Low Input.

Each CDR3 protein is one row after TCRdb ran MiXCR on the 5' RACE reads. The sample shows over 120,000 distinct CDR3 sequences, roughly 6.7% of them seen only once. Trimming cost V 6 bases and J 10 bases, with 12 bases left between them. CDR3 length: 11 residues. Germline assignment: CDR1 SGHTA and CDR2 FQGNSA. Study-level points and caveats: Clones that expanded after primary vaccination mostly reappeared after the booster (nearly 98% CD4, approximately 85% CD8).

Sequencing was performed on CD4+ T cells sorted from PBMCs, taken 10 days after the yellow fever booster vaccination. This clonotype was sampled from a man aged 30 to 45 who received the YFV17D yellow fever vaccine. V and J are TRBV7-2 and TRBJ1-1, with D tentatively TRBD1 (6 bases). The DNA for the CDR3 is TGTGCCAGCAGTTTTACAGGGAGAGCTTTCTTT. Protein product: CASSFTGRAFF.